These T cell receptor beta chains were read from a single sample in a study of blood T cell repertoires in COVID-19. Clones were read by immunoSEQ multiplex PCR, and TCRdb kept only the in-frame ones, dropping some. Of approximately 250,000 clones in the sample, 84% were seen once. Sequenced: peripheral blood. These receptors all stem from a woman aged 40 to 50 who had recovered from COVID-19. Both conserved end residues are part of each CDR3. The D gene is left open where the match is weak. Some rows have no size entry. The others give once, few or many, or a class for an expanded clone.

d_call	cdr3_length	clone_size	v_call	j_call	cdr3_nt	cdr3_aa
-	11	few	TRBV28	TRBJ1-1	TGTGCCATCCAGGGGTACACTGAAGCTTTCTTT	CAIQGYTEAFF
TRBD1	13	-	TRBV12-3/TRBV12-4	TRBJ1-4	TGTGCCAGCAGTGACAGGGGTCAAGAAAAACTGTTTTTT	CASSDRGQEKLFF
-	12	once	TRBV2	TRBJ2-7	TGTGCCAGCAGTGCGCGCAGCGACGAGCAGTACTTC	CASSARSDEQYF
-	15	-	TRBV28	TRBJ1-4	TGTGCCAGCACTTCAAGTTGGGGTTCCGGAGGGAACTGTTTTTTT	CASTSSWGSGGNCFF
-	15	-	TRBV19	TRBJ1-5	TGTGCCAGTAGTAGACGAGGGGGTCAGGGTCAGCCCCAGCATTTT	CASSRRGGQGQPQHF
TRBD1	15	-	TRBV29-1	TRBJ2-1	TGCAGCGTTTCGCGGACAGGCTGGCCTTACAATGAGCAGTTCTTC	CSVSRTGWPYNEQFF
-	12	-	TRBV11-3	TRBJ1-1	TGTGCCAGCAGCTTGGCAACAGAGGAAGCTTTCTTT	CASSLATEEAFF
TRBD1	15	-	TRBV4-2	TRBJ1-4	TGTGCCAGCAGCCCGGTGGGGACAGGGGACTCGCAACTGTTTTTT	CASSPVGTGDSQLFF
TRBD1	19	-	TRBV11-3	TRBJ2-1	TGTGCCAGCAGCTTAGATGGGGCCCCACAGGGGAGCTCCTACAATGAGCAGTTCTTC	CASSLDGAPQGSSYNEQFF
-	17	once	TRBV4-1	TRBJ1-4	TGCGCCAGCAGCCCGGGAAGGGCAGTTCAAACTAATGAAAAACTGTTTTTT	CASSPGRAVQTNEKLFF
-	14	-	TRBV18	TRBJ1-1	TGTGCCAGCTCACCCGCAGTCATGAACACTGAAGCTTTCTTT	CASSPAVMNTEAFF
-	14	-	TRBV6-1	TRBJ1-6	TGTGCCAGCAGTGAAAAGACTTTAAGTTCACCCCTCCACTTT	CASSEKTLSSPLHF
-	17	-	TRBV11-2	TRBJ2-6	TGTGCCAGCAGCTTAGTAGGAATCGGGGTTGGGGCCAACGTCCTGACTTTC	CASSLVGIGVGANVLTF
TRBD1	15	-	TRBV6-5	TRBJ1-1	TGTGCCAGCACCAGGTCAGGGGGCTCGGTAGCTGAAGCTTTCTTT	CASTRSGGSVAEAFF
TRBD2	15	-	TRBV7-2	TRBJ2-7	TGTGCCAGCAGCTTAGGGACTAGCGTGTTATACGAGCAGTACTTC	CASSLGTSVLYEQYF
-	13	-	TRBV7-9	TRBJ1-1	TGTGCCAGCAGCTTCCCTCTCGGGACTGAAGCTTTCTTT	CASSFPLGTEAFF
-	14	-	TRBV5-1	TRBJ2-1	TGCGCCAGCAGCTTGGGTTCTGGGGGGAATGAGCAGTTCTTC	CASSLGSGGNEQFF
-	18	-	TRBV24-1	TRBJ2-1	TGTGCCACCAGTGATCCTGGGGCGGCGTCTGCTCCTTGGAATGAGCAGTTCTTC	CATSDPGAASAPWNEQFF
TRBD1	15	-	TRBV18	TRBJ1-1	TGTGCCAGCTCACCGAGCGGGACAGGGGACACTGAAGCTTTCTTT	CASSPSGTGDTEAFF
-	11	-	TRBV6-6	TRBJ1-1	TGTGCCAGTAACCGGGACACTGAAGCTTTCTTT	CASNRDTEAFF
-	18	-	TRBV24-1	TRBJ2-3	TGTGCCACCAGTGATTACCGGGGTCGGGGGTCTAGCACAGATACGCAGTATTTT	CATSDYRGRGSSTDTQYF
-	12	-	TRBV24-1	TRBJ2-7	TGTGCCACCGGCGGTTCCCTAGGTGAGCAGTACTTC	CATGGSLGEQYF
TRBD2	17	-	TRBV5-4	TRBJ2-5	TGTGCCAGCAGCCCTGGAGGGACTAGCGGAAACCAAGAGACCCAGTACTTC	CASSPGGTSGNQETQYF
-	15	-	TRBV2	TRBJ1-6	TGTGCCAGCAGTGTCCTGGCAGGGGCCAATTCACCCCTCCACTTT	CASSVLAGANSPLHF
TRBD2	17	-	TRBV11-2	TRBJ2-5	TGTGCCAGCAGCTTAGGACTAGCGGGGGGCCGGGGAGAGACCCAGTACTTC	CASSLGLAGGRGETQYF
TRBD2	13	-	TRBV30	TRBJ2-5	TGTGCCTGGAGGGCAAGCGGGGCTAAGACCCAGTACTTC	CAWRASGAKTQYF
-	15	-	TRBV2	TRBJ1-3	TGTGCCAGCAGTGAAGAGTACTTCTCTGGAAACACCATATATTTT	CASSEEYFSGNTIYF
TRBD1	16	-	TRBV6-5	TRBJ1-1	TGTGCCAGCAGTTACCCCGCTCGACAGGGGAACACTGAAGCTTTCTTT	CASSYPARQGNTEAFF